The 29 T cell receptor beta chains reported below all come from one sample, sequenced in a study of cytomegalovirus exposure and HLA in healthy donors. The PCR had 60 Vbeta and 13 Jbeta primers. Sequencing used immunoSEQ multiplex PCR; TCRdb keeps in-frame clones, though not all of them. In the table there are around 150,000 clones, less than 9.5% of which are singletons. Specimen: PBMCs. These receptors all stem from a male donor in good health and CMV-seronegative.

The sample holds a few counts of this clone. V is TRBV13 and J is TRBJ2-2, with TRBD2 matching over 7 bases. CDR3 length: 15 residues. CDR1 is PRHDT and CDR2 is FYEKMQ in the germline V gene (reference sequence). V was pared by 8 bases and J by 6 bases, with 12 bases of the junction left unmatched. Here the CDR3 DNA reads TGTGCCAGCGACTCGAGCGGGAAAGGGGCCGGGGAGCTGTTTTTT. It yields the protein CASDSSGKGAGELFF.

There are a few counts of this clone. The genes are TRBV21-1 and TRBJ1-5; the D segment call TRBD1 is taken from the table without a DNA check. TRBV21-1 is marked as a pseudogene. CDR3 length equals 14 residues. CDR3: CASSKDQGNQPQHF. The CDR3 DNA reads TGTGCCAGCAGCAAAGATCAGGGAAATCAGCCCCAGCATTTT.

Only a few counts were recorded for this clone. The V call is TRBV4-3, the J call TRBJ1-5, with 8 bases lining up with TRBD1. Germline V gene data show CDR1 as LGHNA and CDR2 as YSLEER. J gave up 6 bases and V 0 bases, and 4 bases lay outside the gene matches. This CDR3 spans 15 amino acids. This chain's CDR3 is CASSQEDRVGQPQHF. The CDR3 region has the DNA TGCGCCAGCAGCCAAGAGGACAGGGTCGGTCAGCCCCAGCATTTT.

Only a few counts were recorded for this clone. The rearrangement uses TRBV6-6 and TRBJ1-4, with a possible D match to TRBD1 (6 bases). The ends were cut back, 11 bases at V and 3 bases at J, with 16 bases in the middle. This CDR3 region has 14 residues. CDR1 and CDR2 (germline): MNHNY, SVGAGI (reference sequence). The CDR3 region is CAGSQGLANEKLFF. CDR3 DNA: TGTGCCGGGTCACAGGGCCTGGCTAATGAAAAACTGTTTTTT.

The sample holds a few counts of this clone. The gene calls are TRBV5-4 and TRBJ2-2; 14 positions match TRBD2. Germline loops: CDR1 SGHNT, CDR2 YYREEE (reference sequence). Trimming took 4 bases from V and 2 from J; bases not matched to a gene: 4. The CDR3 has 17 amino acids. CDR3 sequence: CASSTGLAGGNTGELFF. CDR3 DNA sequence: TGTGCCAGCAGCACAGGACTAGCGGGAGGTAACACCGGGGAGCTGTTTTTT.

The rearrangement links TRBV5-1 to TRBJ2-2; 9 bases are a match to TRBD1. The CDR3 consists of 18 residues. Losses at the gene ends were 5 bases for V and 6 bases for J; bases not matched to a gene: 17. The germline gives CDR1 SGHRS, CDR2 YFSETQ. Written as DNA, the CDR3 is TGCGCCAGCAGTTTGACTTTCACCGGGACAGGGCCCCCCGGGGAGCTGTTTTTT. Translating gives CASSLTFTGTGPPGELFF.

CDR3 sequence: CASSPGGSGGFQETQYF. DNA of the CDR3: TGTGCCTCCTCTCCGGGGGGTAGCGGGGGGTTCCAAGAGACCCAGTACTTC. The rearrangement links TRBV9 to TRBJ2-5, with 10 bases fitting TRBD2. J gave up 1 base and V 10 bases, and 16 bases lay outside the gene matches. The CDR3 has 17 residues. Germline V gene data show CDR1 as SGDLS and CDR2 as YYNGEE.

The chain couples TRBV5-1 to TRBJ1-3; TRBD1 might be the D (5 bases). The CDR3 contains 16 residues. Trimming took off 4 bases at V and 0 bases at J, with 14 bases between the two ends. Looked up from germline, CDR1 is SGHRS and CDR2 is YFSETQ. The CDR3 DNA sequence: TGCGCCAGCAGCGTAGGAGCTGACAGCTCTGGAAACACCATATATTTT. Amino acid sequence: CASSVGADSSGNTIYF.

This chain uses TRBV18 with TRBJ1-1, with 8 bases matching TRBD1. In germline, CDR1 is KGHSH, CDR2 LQKENI. Unmatched junction bases numbered 11, after V lost 2 bases and J lost 3 bases. The CDR3 consists of 17 residues. For the CDR3, the DNA is TGTGCCAGCTCACCAAGGCGGCAGGGGGCGCGGGACACTGAAGCTTTCTTT. Protein product: CASSPRRQGARDTEAFF. Full variable domain (outside the CDR3, taken from reference TRBV18 and TRBJ1-1): NAGVMQNPRHLVRRRGQEARLRCSPMKGHSHVYWYRQLPEEGLKFMVYLQKENIIDESGMPKERFSAEFPKEGPSILRIQQVVRGDSAAYFCASSPRRQGARDTEAFFGQGTRLTVV.

This clone came up a few times. V usage is TRBV25-1 and J usage is TRBJ1-1; D possibly corresponds to TRBD1 (5 bases). Trimming cost V 4 bases and J 3 bases, with 12 bases left between them. Germline assignment: CDR1 MGHDK and CDR2 SYGVNS. CDR3 size: 14 residues. This CDR3 reads CASSVQGVHTEAFF. The CDR3 DNA is TGTGCCAGCAGTGTTCAGGGTGTGCACACTGAAGCTTTCTTT.

V gene TRBV6-6 combines with J gene TRBJ2-5; the D is unclear. Trimming left V 0 bases short and J 5 bases short, with 4 bases between. Germline V gene sequence: CDR1 MNHNY, CDR2 SVGAGI (reference sequence). The CDR3 is 12 residues long. DNA for the CDR3: TGTGCCAGCAGTTACTCGAGGGAGACCCAGTACTTC. This gives the protein CASSYSRETQYF.

The chain is built from TRBV4-3 and TRBJ1-1; D is undetermined. The CDR3 extends over 20 amino acids. The V end was cut by 0 bases, the J end by 2 bases, with 25 bases between. The germline CDR1 and CDR2 sequences are LGHNA and YSLEER. The CDR3 spells CASSQEVGPRLVTPNTEAFF. DNA of the CDR3: TGCGCCAGCAGCCAAGAGGTCGGCCCTCGCCTAGTGACGCCCAACACTGAAGCTTTCTTT.

V and J are TRBV5-6 and TRBJ2-3; tentatively, D is TRBD1 (6 bases). CDR1 and CDR2 from the germline V gene are SGHDT and YYEEEE. This CDR3 has 13 amino acids. Deletions cut 2 bases from V and 6 bases from J, with 10 bases between. Here the CDR3 DNA reads TGTGCCAGCAGCTTTACAGGGTTGGATACGCAGTATTTT. The encoded protein is CASSFTGLDTQYF.

The table lists this clone with a few counts. This sequence joins TRBV7-3 and TRBJ1-2, with D possibly matching TRBD1 (5 bases). Germline loops: CDR1 SGHTA, CDR2 FQGTGA. V was cut by 2 bases and J by 3 bases, with 16 bases left in between. There are 16 residues in the CDR3. The CDR3 region is CASSLSGGSSDYGYTF. The CDR3 DNA reads TGTGCCAGCAGCTTATCTGGGGGGTCTTCCGACTATGGCTACACCTTC.

This clone was detected only a few times. The J gene is TRBJ2-2, the V gene TRBV7-9; tentative D call: TRBD1 (5 bases). V lost 5 bases to trimming and J lost 4 bases, with 11 bases between them. Per germline, CDR1 SEHNR and CDR2 FQNEAQ (reference sequence). The CDR3 is 14 amino acids. CDR3 sequence reads: CASSLRVSTGELFF. In DNA, the CDR3 is TGTGCCAGCAGCCTCAGGGTCAGCACCGGGGAGCTGTTTTTT.

This clone appeared a few times. The chain is built from TRBV11-2 and TRBJ2-5, with TRBD1 identical over 10 bases. The ends lost 5 bases at V and 3 bases at J; junction bases unmatched: 6. The CDR3 consists of 15 residues. Germline V gene sequence: CDR1 SGHAT, CDR2 FQNNGV. The CDR3 coding sequence is TGTGCCAGCAGCCCTTGGACAGGGGGAGAAGAGACCCAGTACTTC. It encodes CASSPWTGGEETQYF.

This clone has only a few counts. The rearrangement joins TRBV4-1 to TRBJ2-1; TRBD1 is a possible D gene (6 bases). The germline CDR1 and CDR2 sequences are MGHRA and YSYEKL. With 3 bases removed from V and 4 bases from J, the gap between germline ends came to 10 bases. The CDR3 length is 14 residues. The chain's CDR3 is CASSHGQTYNEQFF. The CDR3 DNA sequence: TGCGCCAGCAGCCATGGACAGACGTACAATGAGCAGTTCTTC.

The chain uses TRBV4-3 and TRBJ1-1, with no clear D. The CDR3 spans 14 residues. Trimming left V 6 bases short and J 1 base short, with 12 bases between. CDR1 LGHNA and CDR2 YSLEER come from the germline V gene. CDR3 residues: CASRLQRENTEAFF. For the CDR3, the DNA is TGCGCCAGCAGACTCCAACGGGAGAACACTGAAGCTTTCTTT.

This chain uses TRBV6-1 with TRBJ1-5; TRBD1 agrees at 7 bases. Germline trimming cut 8 bases from V and 6 bases from J; bases unmatched to any gene: 4. The CDR3 extends over 12 amino acids. CDR1 is MNHNS, CDR2 SASEGT, per germline. The CDR3 spells CASSKGAQPQHF. DNA of the CDR3: TGTGCCAGCTCGAAGGGGGCTCAGCCCCAGCATTTT.

This clone has more than one count but fewer than ten. The rearrangement uses TRBV6-5 and TRBJ2-2, with D possibly TRBD1 on 8 matching bases. The CDR3 is 15 residues long. Germline V gene lookup returns CDR1 MNHEY and CDR2 SVGAGI. Trimming cost V 2 bases and J 5 bases, with 12 bases left between them. The CDR3 loop is CASSYIQGGTGELFF. The CDR3, as DNA: TGTGCCAGCAGTTACATACAGGGGGGGACCGGGGAGCTGTTTTTT.

The rearrangement joins TRBV7-8 to TRBJ1-1; 7 nucleotides line up with TRBD1. The CDR3 extends over 16 amino acids. From germline, CDR1 is SGHVS and CDR2 FQNEAQ. Trimming at V came to 5 bases and at J to 1 base, leaving 10 bases not matched to a gene. The DNA of the CDR3 is TGTGCCAGCAGCCCTCGGACAGGCGACTCGAACACTGAAGCTTTCTTT. Its protein product is CASSPRTGDSNTEAFF.

This clone was detected a few times. The chain has TRBV2 and TRBJ2-1; TRBD1 matches at 7 bases. The CDR3 length is 13 residues. Germline V gene lookup returns CDR1 SNHLY and CDR2 FYNNEI. V trimming: 8 bases; J trimming: 7 bases; junction bases outside the gene matches: 8. The CDR3 protein is CASGRDRQNEQFF. The CDR3 DNA reads as TGTGCCAGCGGAAGGGACAGACAAAATGAGCAGTTCTTC.

The V and J genes are TRBV6-6 and TRBJ1-2; tentative D call: TRBD1 (5 bases). The V end lost 8 bases, the J end lost 4 bases, and 20 bases lay between the germline ends. The CDR3 has 15 amino acids. Germline CDR1 is MNHNY and CDR2 is SVGAGI (reference sequence). CDR3 sequence (DNA): TGTGCCAGCGTCAACGAAACCCTTAGGGGCTATGGCTACACCTTC. The encoded protein is CASVNETLRGYGYTF.

This clone was found a few times. This sequence joins TRBV2 and TRBJ1-1; 7 positions agree with TRBD1. J lost 0 bases, V lost 6 bases, and 4 bases had no gene match. Looked up from germline, CDR1 is SNHLY and CDR2 is FYNNEI. This CDR3 has 14 amino acids. CDR3 amino acids: CASRGQGVNTEAFF. Here the CDR3 DNA reads TGTGCCAGCAGAGGCCAGGGGGTGAACACTGAAGCTTTCTTT.

In its sample, this clone was seen a few times. The chain has TRBV19 and TRBJ2-2, with TRBD2 identical over 8 bases. The germline V gene encodes CDR1 LNHDA and CDR2 SQIVND (reference sequence). The V gene end was trimmed by 9 bases and the J gene end by 4 bases; junction bases not matched to a gene: 4. The CDR3 totals 13 residues. CDR3 region: CASREGGTGELFF. The CDR3, as DNA: TGTGCCAGCCGGGAGGGTGGCACCGGGGAGCTGTTTTTT.

This clone was recorded a few times. This chain joins TRBV7-2 and TRBJ2-1; TRBD1 aligns across 8 bases. This CDR3 is 15 amino acids long. Per the germline V gene, CDR1 is SGHTA and CDR2 is FQGNSA. J gave up 3 bases and V 1 base, and 2 bases lay outside the gene matches. The CDR3 DNA sequence: TGTGCCAGCAGCTTAGTGACAGGGGTCTACAATGAGCAGTTCTTC. This codes for CASSLVTGVYNEQFF.

This clone came up a few times. This rearrangement joins TRBV7-9 to TRBJ2-1, with 10 bases lining up with TRBD2. Germline CDR1 and CDR2: SEHNR and FQNEAQ (reference sequence). This CDR3 spans 16 amino acids. The ends lost 5 bases at V and 9 bases at J; junction bases unmatched: 13. In DNA, the CDR3 is TGTGCCAGCAGCCCTCGATGGACTAGCGGACAAGGTGAGCAGTTCTTC. This codes for CASSPRWTSGQGEQFF. Supplemented by reference TRBV7-9 and TRBJ2-1, the full variable domain reads DTGVSQNPRHKITKRGQNVTFRCDPISEHNRLYWYRQTLGQGPEFLTYFQNEAQLEKSRLLSDRFSAERPKGSFSTLEIQRTEQGDSAMYLCASSPRWTSGQGEQFFGPGTRLTVL.

This clone was seen only a few times. V usage is TRBV5-4 and J usage is TRBJ2-5; maybe TRBD2 (5 bases). V was shortened by 9 bases and J by 5 bases, with 14 bases between the two germline ends. Germline CDR1 SGHNT, CDR2 YYREEE (reference sequence). The CDR3 extends over 12 amino acids. CDR3 nucleotide sequence: TGTGCCACCAACCGGGGAATGGAGACCCAGTACTTC. This gives the protein CATNRGMETQYF.

This chain uses TRBV5-1 with TRBJ1-1, with 9 bases identical to TRBD1. The V gene's germline CDR1 is SGHRS and CDR2 YFSETQ. This CDR3 comprises 17 residues. Unmatched junction bases numbered 15, after V lost 4 bases and J lost 5 bases. The CDR3: CASSPVPGQGIGTEAFF. The CDR3 DNA follows: TGCGCCAGCAGCCCGGTGCCGGGACAGGGAATTGGGACTGAAGCTTTCTTT.